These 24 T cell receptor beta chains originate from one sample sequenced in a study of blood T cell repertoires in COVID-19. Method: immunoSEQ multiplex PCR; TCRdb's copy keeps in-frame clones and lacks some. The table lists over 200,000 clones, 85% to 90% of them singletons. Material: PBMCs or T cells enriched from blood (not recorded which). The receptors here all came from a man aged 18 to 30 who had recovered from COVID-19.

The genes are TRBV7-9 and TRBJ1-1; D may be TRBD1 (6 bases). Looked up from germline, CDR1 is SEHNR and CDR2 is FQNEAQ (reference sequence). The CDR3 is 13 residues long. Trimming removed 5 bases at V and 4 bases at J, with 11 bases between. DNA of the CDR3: TGTGCCAGCAGCCTTGACAGGAGCACTGAAGCTTTCTTT. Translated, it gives CASSLDRSTEAFF. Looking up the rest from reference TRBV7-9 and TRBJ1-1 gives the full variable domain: DTGVSQNPRHKITKRGQNVTFRCDPISEHNRLYWYRQTLGQGPEFLTYFQNEAQLEKSRLLSDRFSAERPKGSFSTLEIQRTEQGDSAMYLCASSLDRSTEAFFGQGTRLTVV.

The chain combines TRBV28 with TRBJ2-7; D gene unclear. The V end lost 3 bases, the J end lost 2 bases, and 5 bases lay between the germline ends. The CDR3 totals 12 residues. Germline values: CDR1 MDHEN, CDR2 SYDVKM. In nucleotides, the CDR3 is TGTGCCAGCAGTTTTGGGCCCTACGAGCAGTACTTC. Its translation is CASSFGPYEQYF. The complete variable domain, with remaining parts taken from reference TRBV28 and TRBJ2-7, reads DVKVTQSSRYLVKRTGEKVFLECVQDMDHENMFWYRQDPGLGLRLIYFSYDVKMKEKGDIPEGYSVSREKKERFSLILESASTNQTSMYLCASSFGPYEQYFGPGTRLTVT.

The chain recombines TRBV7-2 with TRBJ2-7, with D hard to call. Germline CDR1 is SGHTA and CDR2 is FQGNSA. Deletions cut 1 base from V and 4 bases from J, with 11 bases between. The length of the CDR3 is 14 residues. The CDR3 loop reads CASSLVASTYEQYF. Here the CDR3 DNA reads TGTGCCAGCAGCTTAGTAGCCAGTACTTACGAGCAGTACTTC.

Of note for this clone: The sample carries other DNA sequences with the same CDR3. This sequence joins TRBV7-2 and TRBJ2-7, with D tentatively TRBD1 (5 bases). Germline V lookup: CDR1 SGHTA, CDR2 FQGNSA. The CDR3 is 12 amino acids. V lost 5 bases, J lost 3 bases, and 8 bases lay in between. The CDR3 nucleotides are TGTGCCAGCAGCCAGGGCGGCTACGAGCAGTACTTC. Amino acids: CASSQGGYEQYF.

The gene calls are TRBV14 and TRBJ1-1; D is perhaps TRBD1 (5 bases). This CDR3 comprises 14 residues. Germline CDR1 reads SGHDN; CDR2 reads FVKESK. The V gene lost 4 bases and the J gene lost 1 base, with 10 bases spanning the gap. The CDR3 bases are TGTGCCAGCAGCCCCCGAAGGGGGAACACTGAAGCTTTCTTT. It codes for CASSPRRGNTEAFF.

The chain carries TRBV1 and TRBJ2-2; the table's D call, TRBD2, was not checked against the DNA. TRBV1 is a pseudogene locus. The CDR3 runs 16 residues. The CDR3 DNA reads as TGCACCAGCAGCCAAATCCTAGCGGTGAACACCGGGGAGCTGTTTTTT. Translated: CTSSQILAVNTGELFF.

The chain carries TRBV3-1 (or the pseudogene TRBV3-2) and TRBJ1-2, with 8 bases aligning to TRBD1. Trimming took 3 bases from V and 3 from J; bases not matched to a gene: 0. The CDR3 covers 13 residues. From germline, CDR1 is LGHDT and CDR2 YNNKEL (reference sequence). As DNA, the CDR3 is TGTGCCAGCAGCCAGACAGGGGACTATGGCTACACCTTC. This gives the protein CASSQTGDYGYTF.

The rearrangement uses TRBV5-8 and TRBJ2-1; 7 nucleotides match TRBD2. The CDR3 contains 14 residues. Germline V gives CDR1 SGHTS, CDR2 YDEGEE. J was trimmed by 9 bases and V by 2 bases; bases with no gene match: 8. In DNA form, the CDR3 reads TGTGCCAGCAGCTTCGGACTAGTTGGTAGTGAGCAGTTCTTC. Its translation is CASSFGLVGSEQFF.

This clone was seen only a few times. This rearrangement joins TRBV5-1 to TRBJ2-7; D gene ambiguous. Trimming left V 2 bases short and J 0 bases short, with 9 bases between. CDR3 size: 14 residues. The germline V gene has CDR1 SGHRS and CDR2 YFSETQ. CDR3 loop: CASSFGVISYEQYF. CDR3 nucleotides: TGCGCCAGCAGCTTCGGAGTAATCTCCTACGAGCAGTACTTC.

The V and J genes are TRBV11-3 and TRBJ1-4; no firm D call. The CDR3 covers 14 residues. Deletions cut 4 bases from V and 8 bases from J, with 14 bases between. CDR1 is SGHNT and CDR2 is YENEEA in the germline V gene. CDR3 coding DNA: TGTGCCAGCAGCTCCAACACTGGAGGCGAAAAACTGTTTTTT. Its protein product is CASSSNTGGEKLFF.

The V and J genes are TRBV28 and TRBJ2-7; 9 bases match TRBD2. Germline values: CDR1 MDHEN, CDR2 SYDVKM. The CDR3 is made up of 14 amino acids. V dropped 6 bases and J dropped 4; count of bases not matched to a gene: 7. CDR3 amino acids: CASRITGLAYEQYF. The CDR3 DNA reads TGTGCCAGCAGAATTACGGGACTAGCTTACGAGCAGTACTTC. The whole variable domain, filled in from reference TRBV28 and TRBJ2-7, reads DVKVTQSSRYLVKRTGEKVFLECVQDMDHENMFWYRQDPGLGLRLIYFSYDVKMKEKGDIPEGYSVSREKKERFSLILESASTNQTSMYLCASRITGLAYEQYFGPGTRLTVT.

CDR3 nucleotide sequence: TGTGCCAGCAGCCCCCAAGCGGGTTCAAACGAGCAGTACTTC. It specifies CASSPQAGSNEQYF. V gene TRBV9 combines with J gene TRBJ2-7; weak D call: TRBD2 (6 bases). V was clipped by 4 bases and J by 5 bases, with 16 bases between them. The germline V gene has CDR1 SGDLS and CDR2 YYNGEE. The CDR3 runs to 14 residues.

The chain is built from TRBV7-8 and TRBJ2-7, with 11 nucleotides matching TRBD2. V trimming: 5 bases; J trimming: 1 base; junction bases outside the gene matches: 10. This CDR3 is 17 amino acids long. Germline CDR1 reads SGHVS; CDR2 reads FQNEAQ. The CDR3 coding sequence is TGTGCCAGCAGCCGGACGACTAGCGGGGCCCTTTCCTACGAGCAGTACTTC. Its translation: CASSRTTSGALSYEQYF.

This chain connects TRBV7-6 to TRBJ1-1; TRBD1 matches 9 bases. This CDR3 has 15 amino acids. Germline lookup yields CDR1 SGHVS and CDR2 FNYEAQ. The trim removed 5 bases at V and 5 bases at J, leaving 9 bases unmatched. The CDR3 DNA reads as TGTGCCAGCAGCAAGTGGGACAGGGAAGGGACTGAAGCTTTCTTT. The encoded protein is CASSKWDREGTEAFF.

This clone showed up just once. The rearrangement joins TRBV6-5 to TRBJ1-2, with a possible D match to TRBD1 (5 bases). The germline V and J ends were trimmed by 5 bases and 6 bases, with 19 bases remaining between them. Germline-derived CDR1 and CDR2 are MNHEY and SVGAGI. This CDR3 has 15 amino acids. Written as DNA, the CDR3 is TGTGCCAGCAGTCCGGTGACAGTTCGTTGGGATGGCTACACCTTC. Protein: CASSPVTVRWDGYTF.

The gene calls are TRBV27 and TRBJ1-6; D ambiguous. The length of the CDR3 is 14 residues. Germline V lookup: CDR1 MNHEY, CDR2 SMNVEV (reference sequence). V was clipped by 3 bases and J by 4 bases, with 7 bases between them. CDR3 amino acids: CASSLSGYNSPLHF. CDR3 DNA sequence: TGTGCCAGCAGTTTGTCGGGGTATAATTCACCCCTCCACTTT.

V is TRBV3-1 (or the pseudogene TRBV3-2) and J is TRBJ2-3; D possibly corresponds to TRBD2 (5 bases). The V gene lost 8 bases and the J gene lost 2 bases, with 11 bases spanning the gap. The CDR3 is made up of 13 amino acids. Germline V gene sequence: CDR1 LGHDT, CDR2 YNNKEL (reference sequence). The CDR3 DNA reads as TGTGCCAGCCTTGGGGAGATCACAGATACGCAGTATTTT. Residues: CASLGEITDTQYF.

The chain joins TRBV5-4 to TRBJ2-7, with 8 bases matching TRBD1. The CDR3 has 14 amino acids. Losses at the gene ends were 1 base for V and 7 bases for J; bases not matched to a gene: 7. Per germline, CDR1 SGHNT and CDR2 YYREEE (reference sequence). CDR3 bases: TGTGCCAGCAGCTTGCGGACAGGGCGTGTAGAGCAGTACTTC. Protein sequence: CASSLRTGRVEQYF.

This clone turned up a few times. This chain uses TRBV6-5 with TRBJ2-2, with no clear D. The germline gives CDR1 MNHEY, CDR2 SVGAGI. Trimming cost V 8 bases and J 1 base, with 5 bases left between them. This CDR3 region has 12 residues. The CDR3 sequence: CASLRNTGELFF. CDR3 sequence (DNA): TGTGCCAGCCTAAGGAACACCGGGGAGCTGTTTTTT.

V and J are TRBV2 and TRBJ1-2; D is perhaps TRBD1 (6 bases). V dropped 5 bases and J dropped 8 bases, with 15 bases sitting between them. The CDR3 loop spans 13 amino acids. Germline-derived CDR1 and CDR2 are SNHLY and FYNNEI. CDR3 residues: CASSLTGAEGYTF. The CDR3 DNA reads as TGTGCCAGCAGTCTGACAGGAGCGGAAGGCTACACCTTC. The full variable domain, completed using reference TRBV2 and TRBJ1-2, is EPEVTQTPSHQVTQMGQEVILRCVPISNHLYFYWYRQILGQKVEFLVSFYNNEISEKSEIFDDQFSVERPDGSNFTLKIRSTKLEDSAMYFCASSLTGAEGYTFGSGTRLTVV.

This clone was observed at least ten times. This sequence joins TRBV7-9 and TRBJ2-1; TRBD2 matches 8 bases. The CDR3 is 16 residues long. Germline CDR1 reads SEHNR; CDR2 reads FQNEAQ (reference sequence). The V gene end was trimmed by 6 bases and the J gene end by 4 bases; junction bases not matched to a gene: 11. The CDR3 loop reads CASRPRPGLGYNEQFF. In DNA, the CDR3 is TGTGCCAGCAGACCCAGACCGGGACTAGGATACAATGAGCAGTTCTTC.

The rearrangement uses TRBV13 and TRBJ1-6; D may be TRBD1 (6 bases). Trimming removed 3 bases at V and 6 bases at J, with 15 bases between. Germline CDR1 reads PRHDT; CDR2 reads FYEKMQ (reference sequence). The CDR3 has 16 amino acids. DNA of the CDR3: TGTGCCAGCAGCTTCCCGACAGGTTCGGGTAATTCACCCCTCCACTTT. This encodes CASSFPTGSGNSPLHF.

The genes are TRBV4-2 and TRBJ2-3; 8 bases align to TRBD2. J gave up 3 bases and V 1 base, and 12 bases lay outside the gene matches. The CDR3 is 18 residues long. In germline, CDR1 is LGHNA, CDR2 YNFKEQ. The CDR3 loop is CASSQALSFSGTTDTQYF. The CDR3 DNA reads TGTGCCAGCAGCCAAGCCCTATCGTTTAGCGGGACGACAGATACGCAGTATTTT.

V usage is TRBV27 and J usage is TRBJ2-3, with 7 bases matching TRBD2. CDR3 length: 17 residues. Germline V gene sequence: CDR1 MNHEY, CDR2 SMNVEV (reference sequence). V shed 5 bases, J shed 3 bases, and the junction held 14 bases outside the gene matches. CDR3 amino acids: CASSPLVAGLQTDTQYF. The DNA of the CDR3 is TGTGCCAGCAGTCCCTTAGTGGCGGGACTACAAACAGATACGCAGTATTTT.